One and the same sample provided the 17 T cell receptor beta chains below, sequenced in a study of radiotherapy plus CTLA-4 blockade in lung cancer. Sequencing was performed with immunoSEQ multiplex PCR; in TCRdb, only in-frame clones are kept and a portion is missing. The sample lists tens of thousands of clones, around four fifths occurring once. The sample here was peripheral blood, taken from a patient treated with radiotherapy plus ipilimumab. Source of these receptors: a human donor with non-small cell lung cancer who had stable disease on radiotherapy plus ipilimumab.

The rearrangement links TRBV6-5 to TRBJ2-7; D possibly corresponds to TRBD1 (7 bases). Germline assignment: CDR1 MNHEY and CDR2 SVGAGI. Trimming removed 6 bases from V and 8 bases from J, with 14 bases in between. CDR3 length: 12 amino acids. CDR3 region: CASSLGGGKQYF. CDR3 sequence (DNA): TGTGCCAGCAGCCTCGGAGGGGGCAAGCAGTACTTC.

The rearrangement uses TRBV7-9 and TRBJ2-1; 9 bases line up with TRBD1. Per germline, CDR1 SEHNR and CDR2 FQNEAQ (reference sequence). With V trimmed by 11 bases and J by 8 bases, 13 bases remained unmatched. This CDR3 has 14 residues. The CDR3 loop reads CADLDLGQGYEQFF. As DNA, the CDR3 is TGTGCCGACCTTGATCTGGGACAGGGATATGAGCAGTTCTTC.

V gene TRBV5-1 combines with J gene TRBJ1-6; D remains ambiguous. The germline V gene encodes CDR1 SGHRS and CDR2 YFSETQ. CDR3 length: 14 amino acids. V was clipped by 3 bases and J by 7 bases, with 11 bases between them. The CDR3 nucleotides are TGCGCCAGCAGCTCCGGGAACCAAAATTCACCCCTCCACTTT. Translation gives CASSSGNQNSPLHF. Drawing the rest from reference TRBV5-1 and TRBJ1-6, the complete variable domain is KAGVTQTPRYLIKTRGQQVTLSCSPISGHRSVSWYQQTPGQGLQFLFEYFSETQRNKGNFPGRFSGRQFSNSRSEMNVSTLELGDSALYLCASSSGNQNSPLHFGNGTRLTVT.

This clone showed up just once. The J gene is TRBJ2-3, the V gene TRBV11-2; D remains ambiguous. Germline V gene data show CDR1 as SGHAT and CDR2 as FQNNGV. The germline V and J ends were trimmed by 5 bases and 0 bases, with 21 bases remaining between them. The CDR3 is made up of 18 amino acids. The CDR3 bases are TGTGCCAGCAGCCCGCTGAAGGCGGCCGACCCTAGCACAGATACGCAGTATTTT. Protein sequence: CASSPLKAADPSTDTQYF.

The chain is built from TRBV10-2 and TRBJ2-3, with 10 nucleotides matching TRBD1. Germline lookup yields CDR1 WSHSY and CDR2 SAAADI. The V gene end was trimmed by 3 bases and the J gene end by 3 bases; junction bases not matched to a gene: 6. CDR3 length equals 16 residues. This CDR3 reads CASSDPDRGGTDTQYF. As DNA, the CDR3 is TGCGCCAGCAGTGACCCGGACAGGGGGGGGACAGATACGCAGTATTTT.

This rearrangement joins TRBV27 to TRBJ1-2; TRBD1 is a possible D gene (5 bases). Germline V gene lookup returns CDR1 MNHEY and CDR2 SMNVEV (reference sequence). CDR3 length: 15 amino acids. Between the trimmed V and J ends, which lost 3 bases and 4 bases, there was a span of 15 bases. CDR3 in DNA: TGTGCCAGCAGTTTGGGGGACGGGGAGGCCTATGGCTACACCTTC. It specifies CASSLGDGEAYGYTF.

V gene TRBV27 combines with J gene TRBJ2-7; no definite D call. Trimming took 8 bases from V and 5 from J, leaving 16 bases between them. This CDR3 is 13 amino acids long. Germline V lookup: CDR1 MNHEY, CDR2 SMNVEV (reference sequence). CDR3 sequence (DNA): TGTGCCAGCCGGGCCCCCCAACGAAACGAGCAGTACTTC. Translated: CASRAPQRNEQYF.

The chain joins TRBV18 to TRBJ1-1, with D unresolved. CDR1 and CDR2 (germline): KGHSH, LQKENI. CDR3 size: 16 residues. V was shortened by 2 bases and J by 3 bases, with 16 bases between the two germline ends. The CDR3 DNA reads as TGTGCCAGCTCACCAAAATTGATAGGCAGGCACACTGAAGCTTTCTTT. Translated: CASSPKLIGRHTEAFF.

CDR3 coding DNA: TGTGCCAGCAGCCGCCGCATAGGGGGGGTGGACGAGCAGTACTTC. Translation: CASSRRIGGVDEQYF. The J gene is TRBJ2-7, the V gene TRBV11-3, with D possibly being TRBD2 (7 bases). Germline V CDR1 and CDR2: SGHNT, YENEEA. This CDR3 spans 15 amino acids. V lost 5 bases and J 5 bases, leaving 19 bases between the germline ends.

The V and J genes are TRBV10-1 and TRBJ1-3; D is unclear. V lost 0 bases to trimming and J lost 0 bases, with 9 bases between them. CDR1 and CDR2 (germline): WNHNN, SYGVQD (reference sequence). This CDR3 contains 16 residues. CDR3 DNA: TGCGCCAGCAGTGAGTCTTCAGGAGCCTCTGGAAACACCATATATTTT. The encoded protein is CASSESSGASGNTIYF.

The rearrangement uses TRBV11-2 and TRBJ2-7; 9 nucleotides match TRBD1. The V gene's germline CDR1 is SGHAT and CDR2 FQNNGV. The CDR3 extends over 16 amino acids. Unmatched junction bases numbered 5, after V lost 1 base and J lost 1 base. The CDR3 here is CASSLGWTGASYEQYF. CDR3 nucleotides: TGTGCCAGCAGCTTAGGTTGGACAGGGGCGTCCTACGAGCAGTACTTC.

The rearrangement joins TRBV19 to TRBJ1-2; D gene ambiguous. From germline, CDR1 is LNHDA and CDR2 SQIVND (reference sequence). V lost 5 bases and J 4 bases, leaving 17 bases between the germline ends. The CDR3 is 15 residues long. The DNA of the CDR3 is TGTGCCAGTAGTCCCCCAAACGGCGAACTCTATGGCTACACCTTC. Translated: CASSPPNGELYGYTF.

This clone was observed a single time. The chain carries TRBV7-6 and TRBJ2-1; 8 nucleotides align to TRBD2. The CDR3 totals 18 residues. The J segment lost 6 bases and the V segment lost 1 base, leaving 14 bases of the junction unmatched. Germline V gene data show CDR1 as SGHVS and CDR2 as FNYEAQ. The CDR3 region has the DNA TGTGCCAGCAGCTTAGTAACCTTCCAAGCGGGAGTGGCCAATGAGCAGTTCTTC. It specifies CASSLVTFQAGVANEQFF.

The J gene is TRBJ2-5, the V gene TRBV5-1, with a weak D call TRBD2 (6 bases). V was shortened by 1 base and J by 5 bases, with 15 bases between the two germline ends. This CDR3 is 15 amino acids long. From germline, CDR1 is SGHRS and CDR2 YFSETQ. CDR3 in amino acids: CASSLPGGAGETQYF. The CDR3 nucleotides are TGCGCCAGCAGCTTGCCCGGAGGCGCGGGGGAGACCCAGTACTTC.

The chain links TRBV7-9 to TRBJ2-1; D uncertain. Trimming left V 3 bases short and J 6 bases short, with 12 bases between. The CDR3 has 14 amino acids. Germline lookup yields CDR1 SEHNR and CDR2 FQNEAQ (reference sequence). The CDR3 reads CASSFPQTGNEQFF. The CDR3 DNA follows: TGTGCCAGCAGCTTCCCCCAGACGGGCAATGAGCAGTTCTTC. Using reference TRBV7-9 and TRBJ2-1 for the parts outside the CDR3, the full variable domain is DTGVSQNPRHKITKRGQNVTFRCDPISEHNRLYWYRQTLGQGPEFLTYFQNEAQLEKSRLLSDRFSAERPKGSFSTLEIQRTEQGDSAMYLCASSFPQTGNEQFFGPGTRLTVL.

This clone was observed once. This chain uses TRBV30 with TRBJ2-7, with 7 bases aligning to TRBD2. V gave up 3 bases and J gave up 6 bases; unmatched junction bases: 8. This CDR3 has 13 amino acids. CDR1 and CDR2 from the germline V gene are GTSNPN and SVGIG (reference sequence). The CDR3 here is CAWSEPGRLEQYF. The CDR3, as DNA: TGTGCCTGGAGCGAACCCGGGAGGCTCGAGCAGTACTTC.

The rearrangement links TRBV2 to TRBJ1-4; D is unresolved. V gave up 8 bases and J gave up 7 bases, with 14 bases separating them. CDR3 length: 13 residues. In germline, CDR1 is SNHLY, CDR2 FYNNEI. CDR3 DNA: TGTGCCAGCCAGAAAGGGCGGGGTGAAAAACTGTTTTTT. Translated, it gives CASQKGRGEKLFF.